The clone carrying this T cell receptor beta chain was counted ten times or more. The CDR3 runs 16 residues. Deletions cut 1 base from V and 4 bases from J, with 16 bases between. Germline CDR1 reads GTSNPN; CDR2 reads SVGIG (reference sequence). These data come from a study of molecular identifiers for immune sequencing clone quantification. Naive CD8 T cells underwent sorting with the CD8+CD4-CCR7+CD45RA+ definition. TCRdb re-analysed the PCR reads in MiXCR, keeping a single row per CDR3 protein. The data contain 350,000 or so distinct CDR3 sequences, over 20% of them singletons. The chain employs TRBV30 and TRBJ1-4; D perhaps matches TRBD1 (6 bases). The TCR comes from a human donor in good health. Some libraries in this study had Jurkat cell RNA spiked in. Source material: naive CD8+ T cells from blood, with Jurkat cell RNA spiked in. Documented subset: FACS-sorted CD8+CD4-CCR7+CD45RA+ naive T cells. CDR3 residues: CAWSDRLQGYNEKLFF. CDR3 DNA: TGTGCCTGGAGTGACCGACTACAGGGTTATAATGAAAAACTGTTTTTT. Together with reference TRBV30 and TRBJ1-4, the CDR3 gives the full variable domain: SQTIHQWPATLVQPVGSPLSLECTVEGTSNPNLYWYRQAAGRGLQLLFYSVGIGQISSEVPQNLSASRPQDRQFILSSKKLLLSDSGFYLCAWSDRLQGYNEKLFFGSGTQLSVL.